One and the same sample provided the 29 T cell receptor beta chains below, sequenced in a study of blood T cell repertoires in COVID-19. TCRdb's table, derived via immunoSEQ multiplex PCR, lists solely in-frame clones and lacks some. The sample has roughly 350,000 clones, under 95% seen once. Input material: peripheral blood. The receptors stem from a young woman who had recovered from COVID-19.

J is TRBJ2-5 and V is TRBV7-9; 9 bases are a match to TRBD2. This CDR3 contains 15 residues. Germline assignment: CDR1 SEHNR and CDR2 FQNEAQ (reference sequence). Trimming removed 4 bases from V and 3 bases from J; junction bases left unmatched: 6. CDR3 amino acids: CASSSIAGVKETQYF. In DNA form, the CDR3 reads TGTGCCAGCAGCTCCATAGCGGGAGTGAAAGAGACCCAGTACTTC.

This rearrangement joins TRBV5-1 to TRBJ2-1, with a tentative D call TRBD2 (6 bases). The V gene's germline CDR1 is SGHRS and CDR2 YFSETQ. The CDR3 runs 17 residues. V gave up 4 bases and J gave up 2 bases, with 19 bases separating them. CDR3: CASSGPGGKTAYNEQFF. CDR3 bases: TGCGCCAGCAGCGGCCCCGGAGGGAAGACAGCCTACAATGAGCAGTTCTTC.

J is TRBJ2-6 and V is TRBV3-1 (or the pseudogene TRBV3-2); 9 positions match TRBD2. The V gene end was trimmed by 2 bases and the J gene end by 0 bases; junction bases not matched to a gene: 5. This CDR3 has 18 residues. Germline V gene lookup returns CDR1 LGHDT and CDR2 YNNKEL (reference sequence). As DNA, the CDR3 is TGTGCCAGCAGCCAAAGGGGACTAGCCCTCTCTGGGGCCAACGTCCTGACTTTC. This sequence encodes CASSQRGLALSGANVLTF.

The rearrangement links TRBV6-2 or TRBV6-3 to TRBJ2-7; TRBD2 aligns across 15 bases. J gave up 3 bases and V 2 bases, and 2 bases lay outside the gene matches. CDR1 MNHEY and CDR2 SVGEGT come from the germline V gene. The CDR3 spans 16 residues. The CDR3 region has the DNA TGTGCCAGCAGTTACGGACTAGCGGGAGGGAGCTACGAGCAGTACGTC. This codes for CASSYGLAGGSYEQYV.

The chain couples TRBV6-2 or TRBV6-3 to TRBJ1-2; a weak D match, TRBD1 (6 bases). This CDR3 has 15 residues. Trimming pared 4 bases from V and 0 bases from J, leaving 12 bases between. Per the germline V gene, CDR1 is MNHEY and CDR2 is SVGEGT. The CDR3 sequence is CASSFQGLANYGYTF. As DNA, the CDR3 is TGTGCCAGCAGTTTCCAGGGGCTCGCTAACTATGGCTACACCTTC.

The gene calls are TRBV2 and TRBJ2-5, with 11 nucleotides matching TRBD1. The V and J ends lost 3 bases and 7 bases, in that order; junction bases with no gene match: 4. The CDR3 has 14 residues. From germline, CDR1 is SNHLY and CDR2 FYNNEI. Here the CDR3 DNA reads TGTGCCAGCAGTGAGGACAGGGGGCGGGTGACCCAGTACTTC. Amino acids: CASSEDRGRVTQYF.

CDR3 in amino acids: CASSRGQGEETQYF. Here the CDR3 DNA reads TGTGCCAGCAGCAGAGGACAGGGGGAAGAGACCCAGTACTTC. The rearrangement joins TRBV5-6 to TRBJ2-5, with TRBD1 identical over 10 bases. The V gene end was trimmed by 4 bases and the J gene end by 3 bases; junction bases not matched to a gene: 3. This CDR3 is built from 14 residues. CDR1 and CDR2 from the germline V gene are SGHDT and YYEEEE.

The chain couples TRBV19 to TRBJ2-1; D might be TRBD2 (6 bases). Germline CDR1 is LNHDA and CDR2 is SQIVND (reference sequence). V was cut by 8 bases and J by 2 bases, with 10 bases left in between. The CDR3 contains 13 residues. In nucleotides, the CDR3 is TGTGCCAGTCGGGAGAACGCCTACAATGAGCAGTTCTTC. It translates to CASRENAYNEQFF.

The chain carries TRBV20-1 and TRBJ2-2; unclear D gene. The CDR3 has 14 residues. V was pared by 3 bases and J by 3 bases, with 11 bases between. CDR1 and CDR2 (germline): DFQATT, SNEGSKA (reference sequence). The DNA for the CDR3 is TGCAGTGCTAGTGACGTCGCGCACACCGGGGAGCTGTTTTTT. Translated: CSASDVAHTGELFF.

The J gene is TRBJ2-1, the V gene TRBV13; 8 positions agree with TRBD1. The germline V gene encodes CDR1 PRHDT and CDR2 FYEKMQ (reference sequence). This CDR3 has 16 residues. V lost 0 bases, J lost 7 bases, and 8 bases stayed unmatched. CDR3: CASSLGRGTGRNEQFF. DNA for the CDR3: TGTGCCAGCAGCTTAGGCCGGGGGACAGGTCGAAATGAGCAGTTCTTC. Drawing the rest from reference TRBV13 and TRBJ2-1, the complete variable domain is AAGVIQSPRHLIKEKRETATLKCYPIPRHDTVYWYQQGPGQDPQFLISFYEKMQSDKGSIPDRFSAQQFSDYHSELNMSSLELGDSALYFCASSLGRGTGRNEQFFGPGTRLTVL.

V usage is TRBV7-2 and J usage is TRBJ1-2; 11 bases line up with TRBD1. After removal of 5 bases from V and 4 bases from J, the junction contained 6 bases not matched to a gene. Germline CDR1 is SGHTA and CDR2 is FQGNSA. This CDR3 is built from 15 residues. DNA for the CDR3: TGTGCCAGCAGCGCACGGGGACAGGGGGGCTATGGCTACACCTTC. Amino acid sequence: CASSARGQGGYGYTF.

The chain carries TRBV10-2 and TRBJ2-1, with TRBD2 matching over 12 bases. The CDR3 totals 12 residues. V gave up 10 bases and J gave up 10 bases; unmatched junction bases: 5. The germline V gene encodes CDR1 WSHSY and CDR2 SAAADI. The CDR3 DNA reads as TGCGCCACCGGACTAGCGGGGCCGGAGCAGTTCTTC. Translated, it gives CATGLAGPEQFF.

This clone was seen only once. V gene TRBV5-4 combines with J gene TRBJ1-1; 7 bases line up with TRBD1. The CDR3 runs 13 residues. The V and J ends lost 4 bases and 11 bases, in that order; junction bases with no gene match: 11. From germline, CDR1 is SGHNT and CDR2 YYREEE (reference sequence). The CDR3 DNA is TGTGCCAGCAGCCGCCGGGACAGCATATCGGCTTTCTTT. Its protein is CASSRRDSISAFF.

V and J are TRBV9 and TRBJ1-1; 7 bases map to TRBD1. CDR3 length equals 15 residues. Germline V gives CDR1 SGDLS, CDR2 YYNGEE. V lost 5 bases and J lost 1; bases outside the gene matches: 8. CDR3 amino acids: CASSQGGTPNTEAFF. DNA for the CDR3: TGTGCCAGCAGTCAGGGGGGAACACCGAACACTGAAGCTTTCTTT. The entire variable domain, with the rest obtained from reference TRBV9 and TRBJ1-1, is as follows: DSGVTQTPKHLITATGQRVTLRCSPRSGDLSVYWYQQSLDQGLQFLIQYYNGEERAKGNILERFSAQQFPDLHSELNLSSLELGDSALYFCASSQGGTPNTEAFFGQGTRLTVV.

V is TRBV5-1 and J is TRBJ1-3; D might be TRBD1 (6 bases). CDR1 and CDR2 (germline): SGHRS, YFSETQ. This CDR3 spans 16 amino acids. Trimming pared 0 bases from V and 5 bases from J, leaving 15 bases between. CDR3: CASSLEPGQVRNTIYF. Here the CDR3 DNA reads TGCGCCAGCAGCTTGGAACCGGGACAAGTTAGAAACACCATATATTTT.

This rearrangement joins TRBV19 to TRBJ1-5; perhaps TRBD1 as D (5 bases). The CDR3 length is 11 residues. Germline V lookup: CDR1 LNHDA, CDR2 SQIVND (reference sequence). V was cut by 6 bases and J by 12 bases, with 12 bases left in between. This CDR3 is CASSAGWGQHF. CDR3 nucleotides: TGTGCCAGTAGCGCAGGGTGGGGCCAGCATTTT.

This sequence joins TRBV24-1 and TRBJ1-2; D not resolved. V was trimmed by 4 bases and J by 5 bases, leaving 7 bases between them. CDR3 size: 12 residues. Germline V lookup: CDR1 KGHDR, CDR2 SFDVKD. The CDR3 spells CATSERGYGYTF. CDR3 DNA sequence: TGTGCCACCAGTGAACGCGGTTATGGCTACACCTTC.

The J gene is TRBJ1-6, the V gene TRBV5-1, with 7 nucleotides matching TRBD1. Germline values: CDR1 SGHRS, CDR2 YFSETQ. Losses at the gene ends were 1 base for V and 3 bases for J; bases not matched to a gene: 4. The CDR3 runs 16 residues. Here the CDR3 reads CASSLWRQGYNSPLHF. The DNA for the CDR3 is TGCGCCAGCAGCTTGTGGCGACAGGGCTATAATTCACCCCTCCACTTT.

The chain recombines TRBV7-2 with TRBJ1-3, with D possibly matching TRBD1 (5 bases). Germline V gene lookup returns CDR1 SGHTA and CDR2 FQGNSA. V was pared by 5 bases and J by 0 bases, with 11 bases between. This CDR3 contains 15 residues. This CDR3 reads CASSIQQVSGNTIYF. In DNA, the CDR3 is TGTGCCAGCAGCATACAACAGGTCTCTGGAAACACCATATATTTT.

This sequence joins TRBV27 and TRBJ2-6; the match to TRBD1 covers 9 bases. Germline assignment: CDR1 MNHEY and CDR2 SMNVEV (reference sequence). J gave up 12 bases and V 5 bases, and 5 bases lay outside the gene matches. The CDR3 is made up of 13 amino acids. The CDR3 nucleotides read TGTGCCAGCAGTGTACAGGGGGCGCGCGTCCTGACTTTC. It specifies CASSVQGARVLTF. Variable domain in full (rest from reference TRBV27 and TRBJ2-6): EAQVTQNPRYLITVTGKKLTVTCSQNMNHEYMSWYRQDPGLGLRQIYYSMNVEVTDKGDVPEGYKVSRKEKRNFPLILESPSPNQTSLYFCASSVQGARVLTFGAGSRLTVL.

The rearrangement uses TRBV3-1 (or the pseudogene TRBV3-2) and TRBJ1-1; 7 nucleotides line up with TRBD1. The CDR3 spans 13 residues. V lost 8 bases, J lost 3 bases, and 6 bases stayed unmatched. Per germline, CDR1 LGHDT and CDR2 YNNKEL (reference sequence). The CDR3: CASHAGGYTEAFF. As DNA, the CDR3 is TGTGCCAGCCACGCAGGGGGATACACTGAAGCTTTCTTT.

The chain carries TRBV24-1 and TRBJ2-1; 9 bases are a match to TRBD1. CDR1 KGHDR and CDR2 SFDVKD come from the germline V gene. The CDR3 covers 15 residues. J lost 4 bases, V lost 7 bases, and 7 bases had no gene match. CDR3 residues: CATSGGQGYYNEQFF. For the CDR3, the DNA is TGTGCCACCAGCGGGGGACAGGGATATTACAATGAGCAGTTCTTC.

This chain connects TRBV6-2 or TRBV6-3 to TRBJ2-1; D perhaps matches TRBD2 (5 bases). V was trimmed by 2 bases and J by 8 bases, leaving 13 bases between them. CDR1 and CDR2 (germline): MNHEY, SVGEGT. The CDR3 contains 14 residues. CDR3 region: CASSYLAEAHEQFF. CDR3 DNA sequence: TGTGCCAGCAGTTACCTTGCGGAGGCCCATGAGCAGTTCTTC.

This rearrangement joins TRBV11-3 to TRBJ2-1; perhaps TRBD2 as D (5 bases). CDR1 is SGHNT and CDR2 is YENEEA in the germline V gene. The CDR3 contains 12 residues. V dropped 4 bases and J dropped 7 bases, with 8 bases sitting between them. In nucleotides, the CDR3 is TGTGCCAGCAGCTCCCGGGGAAATGAGCAGTTCTTC. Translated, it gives CASSSRGNEQFF.

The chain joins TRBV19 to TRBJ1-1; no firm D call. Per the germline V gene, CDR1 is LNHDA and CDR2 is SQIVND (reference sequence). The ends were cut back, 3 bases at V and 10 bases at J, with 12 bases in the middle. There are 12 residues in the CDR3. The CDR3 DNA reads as TGTGCCAGTAGTATCTCGGGTTACGGAGCTTTCTTT. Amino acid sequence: CASSISGYGAFF.

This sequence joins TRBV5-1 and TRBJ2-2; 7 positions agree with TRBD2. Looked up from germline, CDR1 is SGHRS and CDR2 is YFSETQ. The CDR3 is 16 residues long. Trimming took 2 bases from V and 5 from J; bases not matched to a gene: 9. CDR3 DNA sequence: TGCGCCAGCAGCTTTACGGGCGGGAGTCGGACCGGGGAGCTGTTTTTT. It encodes CASSFTGGSRTGELFF.

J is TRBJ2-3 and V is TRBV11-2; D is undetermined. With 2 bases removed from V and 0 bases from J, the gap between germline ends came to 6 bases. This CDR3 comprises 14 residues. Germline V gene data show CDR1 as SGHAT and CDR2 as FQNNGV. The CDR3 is CASSLLQSTDTQYF. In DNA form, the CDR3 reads TGTGCCAGCAGCTTACTGCAGAGCACAGATACGCAGTATTTT.

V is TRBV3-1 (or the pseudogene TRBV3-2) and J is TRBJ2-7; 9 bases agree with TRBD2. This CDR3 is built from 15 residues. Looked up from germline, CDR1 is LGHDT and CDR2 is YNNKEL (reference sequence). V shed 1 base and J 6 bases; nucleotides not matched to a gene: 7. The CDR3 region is CASSQGSVAGVEQYV. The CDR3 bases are TGTGCCAGCAGCCAAGGGTCGGTAGCGGGAGTCGAGCAGTACGTC.

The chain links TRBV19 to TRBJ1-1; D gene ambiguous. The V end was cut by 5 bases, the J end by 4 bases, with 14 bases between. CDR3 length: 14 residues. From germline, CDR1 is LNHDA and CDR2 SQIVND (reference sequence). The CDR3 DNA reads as TGTGCCAGTAGTCCGACGCTAGCTTCCACTGAAGCTTTCTTT. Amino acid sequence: CASSPTLASTEAFF.